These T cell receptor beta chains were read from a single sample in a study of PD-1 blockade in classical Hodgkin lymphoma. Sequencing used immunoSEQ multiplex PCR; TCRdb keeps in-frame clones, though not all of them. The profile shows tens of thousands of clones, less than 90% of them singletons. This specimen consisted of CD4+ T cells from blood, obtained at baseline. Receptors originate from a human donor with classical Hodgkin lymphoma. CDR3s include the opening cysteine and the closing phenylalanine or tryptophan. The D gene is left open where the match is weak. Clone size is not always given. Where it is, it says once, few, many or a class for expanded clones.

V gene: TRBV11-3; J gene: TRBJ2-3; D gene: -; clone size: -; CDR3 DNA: TGTGCCAGCAGCTTAGATGGAAGTTCTAGGACAGATACGCAGTATTTT; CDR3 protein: CASSLDGSSRTDTQYF
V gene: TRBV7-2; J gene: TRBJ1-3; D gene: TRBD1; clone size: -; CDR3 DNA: TGTGCCAGCAGCTCCCCGGGACAGAGCGCTTCGGGAGGAAACACCATATATTTT; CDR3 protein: CASSSPGQSASGGNTIYF
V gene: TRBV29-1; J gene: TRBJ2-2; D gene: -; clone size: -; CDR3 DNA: TGCAGCGTTGGAACGGACAAATTCAGGGTTGACACCGGGGAGCTGTTTTTT; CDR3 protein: CSVGTDKFRVDTGELFF
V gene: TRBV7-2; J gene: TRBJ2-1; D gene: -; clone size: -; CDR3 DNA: TGTGCCAGCAGCTTAGCGGGGACGCGCTCCTACAATGAGCAGTTCTTC; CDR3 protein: CASSLAGTRSYNEQFF
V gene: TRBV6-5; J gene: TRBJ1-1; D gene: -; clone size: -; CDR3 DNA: TGTGCCAGCAGTTACTGGGGCACTGAAGCTTTCTTT; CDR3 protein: CASSYWGTEAFF
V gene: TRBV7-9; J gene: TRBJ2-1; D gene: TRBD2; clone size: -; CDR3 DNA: TGTGCCAGCAGCTTACTTAGCGGGGGCCATGAGCAGTTCTTC; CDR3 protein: CASSLLSGGHEQFF
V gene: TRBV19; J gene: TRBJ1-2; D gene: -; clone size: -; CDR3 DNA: TGTGCCAGTAGTATAGGGGGGAGCGGCTACACCTTC; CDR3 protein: CASSIGGSGYTF
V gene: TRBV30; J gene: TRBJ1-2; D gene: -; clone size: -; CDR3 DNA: TGTGCCTGGAGTGTTCCGGGGGCTGGCGGCTACACCTTC; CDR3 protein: CAWSVPGAGGYTF
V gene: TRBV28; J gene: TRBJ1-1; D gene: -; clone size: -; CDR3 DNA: TGTGCCAGCAATTCGCCGGCAGACATGAACACTGAAGCTTTCTTT; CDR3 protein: CASNSPADMNTEAFF
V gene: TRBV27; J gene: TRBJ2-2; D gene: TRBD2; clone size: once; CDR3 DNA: TGTGCCAGCAGTTTGTTAGCGGGGCTGAACACCGGGGAGCTGTTTTTT; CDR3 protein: CASSLLAGLNTGELFF
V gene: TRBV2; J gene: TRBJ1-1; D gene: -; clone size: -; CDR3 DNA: TGTGCCAGCAGTGAGGGACGGACGACGGGAGCTTTCTTT; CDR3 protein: CASSEGRTTGAFF
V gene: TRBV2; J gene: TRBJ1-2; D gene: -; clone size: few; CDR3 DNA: TGTGCCAGCAGTGAGTTTGAGGACGGGTCTAACTATGGCTACACCTTC; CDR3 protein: CASSEFEDGSNYGYTF
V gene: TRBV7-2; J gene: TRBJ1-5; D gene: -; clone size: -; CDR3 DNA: TGTGCCAGCAGCCCCCCAGGAAAACCAGATAGCAATCAGCCCCAGCATTTT; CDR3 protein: CASSPPGKPDSNQPQHF
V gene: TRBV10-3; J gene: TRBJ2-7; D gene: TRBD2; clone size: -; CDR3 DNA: TGTGCCATCAGTGAGGGGACTAGCGGCCCCTACGAGCAGTACTTC; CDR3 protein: CAISEGTSGPYEQYF
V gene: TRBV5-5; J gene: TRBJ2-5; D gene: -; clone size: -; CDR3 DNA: TGTGCCAGCAGCTTGGTGGGTGGGGAAGAGACCCAGTACTTC; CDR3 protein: CASSLVGGEETQYF
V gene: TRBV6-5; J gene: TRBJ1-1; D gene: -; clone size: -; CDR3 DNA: TGTGCCAGCAGCAGGACAGCGAACACTGAAGCTTTCTTT; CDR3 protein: CASSRTANTEAFF
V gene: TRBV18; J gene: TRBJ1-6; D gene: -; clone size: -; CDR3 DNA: TGTGCCAGCTCAGCTACCTATAATTCACCCCTCCACTTT; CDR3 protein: CASSATYNSPLHF
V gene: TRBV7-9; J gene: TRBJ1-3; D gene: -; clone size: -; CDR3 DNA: TGTGCCAGCAGCTCGCAGGACGGTCGTGGAAACACCATATATTTT; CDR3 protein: CASSSQDGRGNTIYF
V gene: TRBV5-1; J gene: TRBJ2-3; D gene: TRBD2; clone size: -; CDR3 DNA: TGCGCCAGCAGCTTTAGCGGGGGGTCCCCATATACGCAGTATTTT; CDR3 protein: CASSFSGGSPYTQYF
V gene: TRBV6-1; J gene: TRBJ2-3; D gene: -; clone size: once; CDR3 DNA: TGTGCCAGCGGGGAGGGGGCTAGCACAGATACGCAGTATTTT; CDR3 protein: CASGEGASTDTQYF
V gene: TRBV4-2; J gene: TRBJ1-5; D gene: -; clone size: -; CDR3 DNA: TGTGCCAGCAGCCAACCTGGCCAGGCAAGCAATCAGCCCCAGCATTTT; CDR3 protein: CASSQPGQASNQPQHF
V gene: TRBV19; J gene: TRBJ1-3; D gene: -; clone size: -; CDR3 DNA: TGTGCCAGTAGTATAGACAGTCAAGCTGGAAACACCATATATTTT; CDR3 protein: CASSIDSQAGNTIYF
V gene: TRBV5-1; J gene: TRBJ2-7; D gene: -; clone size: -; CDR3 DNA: TGCGCCAGCAGCGAGGACAGCGCTGCTTTTTCTACCTACGAGCAGTACTTC; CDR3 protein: CASSEDSAAFSTYEQYF
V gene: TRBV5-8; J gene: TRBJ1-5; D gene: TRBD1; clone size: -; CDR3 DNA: TGTGCCAGCAGCGGACAGGGACTGAGCAATCAGCCCCAGCATTTT; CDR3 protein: CASSGQGLSNQPQHF
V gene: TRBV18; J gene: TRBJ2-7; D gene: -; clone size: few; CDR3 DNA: TGTGCCAGCTCACCCCAGGGAGGCGGGTACGAGCAGTACTTC; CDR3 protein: CASSPQGGGYEQYF
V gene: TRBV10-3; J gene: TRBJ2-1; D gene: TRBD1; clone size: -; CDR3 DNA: TGTGCCACCTCCGACAGGGGGGTGAATGAGCAGTTCTTC; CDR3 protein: CATSDRGVNEQFF
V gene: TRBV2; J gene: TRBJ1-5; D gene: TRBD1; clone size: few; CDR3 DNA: TGTGCCACCCGGACAGGGAAGCAGCCCCAGCATTTT; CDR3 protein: CATRTGKQPQHF
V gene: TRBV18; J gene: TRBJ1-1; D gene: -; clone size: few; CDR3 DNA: TGTGCCAGCTCACCACAGACGGGACAACCTGAAGCTTTCTTT; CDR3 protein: CASSPQTGQPEAFF
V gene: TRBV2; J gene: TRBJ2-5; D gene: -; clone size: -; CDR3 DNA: TGTGCCAGCAGTGAATTCAGTACGAATCAAGAGACCCAGTACTTC; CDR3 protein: CASSEFSTNQETQYF
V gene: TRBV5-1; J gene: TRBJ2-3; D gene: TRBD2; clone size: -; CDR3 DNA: TGCGCCAGCACCCTCGCGGGGGACTCCCGAGGCCCCCTGTATTTT; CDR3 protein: CASTLAGDSRGPLYF
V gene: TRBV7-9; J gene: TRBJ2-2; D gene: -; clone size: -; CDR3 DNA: TGTGCCAGCAGCTTCGGGGCTAGTTTGTGGACCGGGGAGCTGTTTTTT; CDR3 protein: CASSFGASLWTGELFF
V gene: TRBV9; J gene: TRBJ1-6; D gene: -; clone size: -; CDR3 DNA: TGTGCCAGCAGCGTTGGACGGGATGCCTATAATTCACCCCTCCACTTT; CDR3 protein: CASSVGRDAYNSPLHF
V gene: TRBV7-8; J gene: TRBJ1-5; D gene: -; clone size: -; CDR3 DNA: TGTGCCAGCAGCTTTCTGGTATCTCAGCCCCAGCATTTT; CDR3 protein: CASSFLVSQPQHF
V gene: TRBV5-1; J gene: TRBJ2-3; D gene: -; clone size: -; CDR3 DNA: TGCGCCAGCAGCTCAGTAGTGGGCCAGACGCAGTATTTT; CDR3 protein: CASSSVVGQTQYF
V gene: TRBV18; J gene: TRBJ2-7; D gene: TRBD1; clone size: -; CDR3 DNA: TGTGCCAGCTCACCTGGGACAGGACGGGACGAGCAGTACTTC; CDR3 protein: CASSPGTGRDEQYF
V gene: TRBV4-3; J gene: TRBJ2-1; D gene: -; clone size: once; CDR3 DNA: TGCGCCAGCAGCCAAGATCTGACTACCAACGGGCGGCAGTTCTTC; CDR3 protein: CASSQDLTTNGRQFF
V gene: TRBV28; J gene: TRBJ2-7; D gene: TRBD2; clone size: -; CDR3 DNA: TGTGCCAGCGGTAGCGGGGGCCTTGGGGACGAGCAGTACTTC; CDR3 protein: CASGSGGLGDEQYF
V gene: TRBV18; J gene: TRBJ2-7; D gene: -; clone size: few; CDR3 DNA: TGTGCCAGCTCACTAGAGGACAGCGGCTTTTCCTACGAGCAGTACTTC; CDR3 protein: CASSLEDSGFSYEQYF
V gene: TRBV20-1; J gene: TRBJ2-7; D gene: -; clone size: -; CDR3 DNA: TGCAGTGCTCGTGATAACGAGCAGTACTTC; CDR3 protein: CSARDNEQYF
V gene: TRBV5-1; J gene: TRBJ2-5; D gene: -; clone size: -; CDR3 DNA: TGCGCCAGCAGCTTGGAACAGGAGGAAGAGACCCAGTACTTC; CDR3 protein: CASSLEQEEETQYF
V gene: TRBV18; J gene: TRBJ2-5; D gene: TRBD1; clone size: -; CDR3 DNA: TGTGCCAGCTCACCACCCGGGACAGGGGGCTTAGAGACCCAGTACTTC; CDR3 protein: CASSPPGTGGLETQYF
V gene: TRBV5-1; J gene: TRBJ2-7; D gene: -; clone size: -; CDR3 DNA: TGCGCCAGCAGCTTGGAGGCGGGGGCAAACTACGAGCAGTACTTC; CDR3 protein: CASSLEAGANYEQYF
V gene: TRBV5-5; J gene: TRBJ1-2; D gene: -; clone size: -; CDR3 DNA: TGTGCCAGCAGCCCCCAAGGGGGTGGTTATGGCTACACCTTC; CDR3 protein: CASSPQGGGYGYTF
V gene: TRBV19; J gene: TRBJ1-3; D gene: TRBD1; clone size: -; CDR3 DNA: TGTGCCAGTAGTGCAGCCCACGGGACAGGGGTTGGAAACACCATATATTTT; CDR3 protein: CASSAAHGTGVGNTIYF
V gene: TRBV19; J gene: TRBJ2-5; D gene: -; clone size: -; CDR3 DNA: TGTGCCAGTAGTATAGTGGGACCCCAAGAGACCCAGTACTTC; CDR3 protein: CASSIVGPQETQYF
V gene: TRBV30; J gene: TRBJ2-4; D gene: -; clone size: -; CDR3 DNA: TGTGCCTGCGACTACGGGGCCCTAGCCAAAAACATTCAGTACTTC; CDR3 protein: CACDYGALAKNIQYF